This TCR beta chain was sequenced for a study of T cells in Graves' hyperthyroidism and ophthalmopathy. The definition of stable Graves' hyperthyroidism was no ophthalmopathy progression within 18 months. PBMCs were sourced from about 10 ml fresh peripheral blood. The CDR3 length is 16 residues. The germline V gene encodes CDR1 LNHNV and CDR2 YYDKDF (reference sequence). The V end lost 0 bases, the J end lost 3 bases, and 11 bases lay between the germline ends. TCR beta CDR3 regions were amplified from RNA transcripts. The HTBI primer set served for first-round RT-PCR of the TCR CDR3. TCRdb itself ran the multiplex PCR reads through MiXCR, one entry per CDR3 protein. The repertoire holds 340,000 or so distinct CDR3 sequences, with over 15% as singletons. In this sample, this clonotype turned up once.

Sequencing was performed on blood. This clonotype originated in a man younger than 40 with Graves' hyperthyroidism. The V gene is TRBV15, the J gene TRBJ1-4; D ambiguous. The CDR3 DNA reads TGTGCCACCAGCAGAGAAGTATCCCGGGCTAATGAAAAACTGTTTTTT. It specifies CATSREVSRANEKLFF.